This TCR beta chain was captured by sequencing in a study of memory CD4+ T cells and cytomegalovirus serostatus. Across the study: This sample comes from healthy Belgian adults, about nine CMV seropositive, 24 seronegative. Findings and limits, study-wide: About 40% of the roughly 150 known CMV-associated TCRbeta sequences appeared in CD4+ memory.

The sort gate was single viable CD3+CD4+CD8-CD45RO+ cells for memory CD4+ T cells. CD4+ T cells were isolated by positive magnetic selection. In the source study's methods: Out-of-frame sequences were removed, leaving 2,000,000 or so distinct TCRbeta sequences. Method: immunoSEQ multiplex PCR; TCRdb's copy keeps in-frame clones and lacks some. V, J and clone size are taken as reported in that table, and D and trimming were inferred from the DNA itself. The data hold tens of thousands of clones, with approximately 80% observed a single time. On this clone: Its antigen is still unknown.

V gave up 2 bases and J gave up 5 bases, with 8 bases separating them. The CDR3 length is 13 residues. Germline CDR1 reads MNHNS; CDR2 reads SASEGT. The rearrangement joins TRBV6-1 to TRBJ2-3; D is tentatively TRBD1 or TRBD2 (5 bases each). Input material: memory CD4+ T cells from blood. The clonotype originates from an adult in good health and CMV-seronegative. CDR3 DNA sequence: TGTGCCAGCAGTGAATGGGGGAGAGATACGCAGTATTTT. It yields the protein CASSEWGRDTQYF.